The source of this TCR beta chain is a study of T cells in Graves' hyperthyroidism and ophthalmopathy. Whole-study findings and limits: Blood also carried most thyroid clonotypes expanded above 0.001.

Graves' hyperthyroidism qualified as stable when ophthalmopathy did not progress within 18 months. The authors took PBMCs from 8 to 10 ml fresh peripheral blood. The investigators amplified TCR beta CDR3 regions from RNA transcripts. Primed by the HTBI set, a first-round RT-PCR was run on the TCR CDR3. From the multiplex PCR reads, TCRdb called clonotypes with MiXCR, one entry per CDR3 protein. The sample carries 750,000 to 950,000 distinct CDR3 sequences, over 35% recorded once. Of note for this clonotype: Its target is not known. Given a much more abundant clone one base away, this may be a read error.

The receptor was derived from a man in his late teens or twenties with Graves' hyperthyroidism. Sequences were obtained from blood.

The CDR3 DNA follows: TGTGCCAGCAGCCAAGAGGGGGCTGTGGCTTCCTTT. Protein sequence: CASSQEGAVASF. This rearrangement joins TRBV5-4 to TRBJ1-1, with 7 bases aligning to TRBD1. The CDR3 length is 12 residues. Germline assignment: CDR1 SGHNT and CDR2 YYREEE (reference sequence).